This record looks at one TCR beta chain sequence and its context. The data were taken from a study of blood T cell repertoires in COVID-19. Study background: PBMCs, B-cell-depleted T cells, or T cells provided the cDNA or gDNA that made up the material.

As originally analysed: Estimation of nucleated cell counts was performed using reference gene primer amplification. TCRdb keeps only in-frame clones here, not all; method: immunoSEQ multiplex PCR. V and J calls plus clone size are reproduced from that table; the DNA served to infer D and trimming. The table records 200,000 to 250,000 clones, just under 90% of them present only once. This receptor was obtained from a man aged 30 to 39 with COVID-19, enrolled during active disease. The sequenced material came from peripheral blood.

CDR3 loop: CASSPHRGGGSYGYTF. The CDR3, as DNA: TGTGCCAGCAGCCCCCACAGGGGCGGAGGTTCTTATGGCTACACCTTC. This chain joins TRBV28 and TRBJ1-2; 7 bases line up with TRBD1. Per germline, CDR1 MDHEN and CDR2 SYDVKM. This CDR3 has 16 residues. Losses at the gene ends were 6 bases for V and 5 bases for J; bases not matched to a gene: 15.